The 27 T cell receptor beta chains given below trace back to one sample, sequenced in a study of shared clonotypes between healthy human individuals. Repertoires were generated with immunoSEQ multiplex PCR, while TCRdb's copy carries only in-frame clones and drops some. The sample includes about 2.1 million clones, roughly 91% seen only once; the top ten take under 2%. CD8 cells classed as naive were CD45RO-negative and positively selected for CCR7, excluding terminally differentiated effector memory CD45RA+ cells. Sequenced: naive CD8+ T cells from PBMCs. The receptor source for this set is a man between 18 and 35 years old in good health. Some clones in this sample may be carry-over from other donors' samples.

The chain links TRBV7-9 to TRBJ2-7, with 11 bases aligning to TRBD1. With 7 bases clipped from V and 3 bases from J, the junction kept 2 bases outside the gene matches. CDR1 is SEHNR, CDR2 FQNEAQ, per germline (reference sequence). The CDR3 runs to 13 residues. The CDR3 bases are TGTGCCAGCACGGGACAGGGGGTCTACGAGCAGTACTTC. This gives the protein CASTGQGVYEQYF.

This clone was seen only once. The chain uses TRBV6-5 and TRBJ1-1, with D unclear. V lost 0 bases and J 2 bases, leaving 13 bases between the germline ends. Germline assignment: CDR1 MNHEY and CDR2 SVGAGI. The CDR3 has 16 residues. CDR3 sequence reads: CASSYSAPKGNTEAFF. CDR3 sequence (DNA): TGTGCCAGCAGTTACTCTGCCCCCAAGGGTAACACTGAAGCTTTCTTT.

The genes are TRBV29-1 and TRBJ2-1; D remains unclear. Germline V gene lookup returns CDR1 SQVTM and CDR2 ANQGSEA. Between the trimmed V and J ends, which lost 6 bases and 4 bases, there was a span of 10 bases. This CDR3 comprises 12 residues. DNA for the CDR3: TGCAGCGTCCCCGGCGCTTACAATGAGCAGTTCTTC. Protein sequence: CSVPGAYNEQFF.

The rearrangement links TRBV30 to TRBJ2-2; D gene unclear. Germline values: CDR1 GTSNPN, CDR2 SVGIG (reference sequence). There are 12 residues in the CDR3. Deletions cut 8 bases from V and 4 bases from J, with 11 bases between. The CDR3, as DNA: TGTGCCGGAACACACCTCACCGGGGAGCTGTTTTTT. This sequence encodes CAGTHLTGELFF.

The V and J genes are TRBV27 and TRBJ2-3; no clear D gene. CDR3 size: 12 residues. Between the trimmed V and J ends, which lost 4 bases and 6 bases, there was a span of 8 bases. Germline V CDR1 and CDR2: MNHEY, SMNVEV (reference sequence). The CDR3 DNA reads as TGTGCCAGCAGTTACATCGGGGATACGCAGTATTTT. As protein: CASSYIGDTQYF.

This chain uses TRBV4-3 with TRBJ2-7; D call uncertain. This CDR3 is 13 amino acids long. The germline gives CDR1 LGHNA, CDR2 YSLEER. V dropped 3 bases and J dropped 5 bases, with 11 bases sitting between them. DNA of the CDR3: TGCGCCAGCAGCCACTCGCGCCGGGACGAGCAGTACTTC. Protein: CASSHSRRDEQYF.

The V call is TRBV4-1, the J call TRBJ2-1, with D perhaps TRBD2 (5 bases). Trimming took 4 bases from V and 3 from J, leaving 7 bases between them. Germline V CDR1 and CDR2: MGHRA, YSYEKL. CDR3 length equals 13 residues. The chain's CDR3 is CASSPTNYNEQFF. The CDR3 bases are TGCGCCAGCAGCCCGACTAACTACAATGAGCAGTTCTTC.

The chain recombines TRBV2 with TRBJ2-1; TRBD2 agrees at 13 bases. This CDR3 has 21 amino acids. Germline CDR1 and CDR2: SNHLY and FYNNEI. V lost 8 bases, J lost 0 bases, and 19 bases stayed unmatched. As DNA, the CDR3 is TGTGCCAGCGAGGGACTAGCGGGGACAGAGAGCTCCTGGGGCTCCTACAATGAGCAGTTCTTC. Translating gives CASEGLAGTESSWGSYNEQFF.

The genes are TRBV19 and TRBJ1-2; a possible D gene is TRBD1 (6 bases). The ends were cut back, 8 bases at V and 8 bases at J, with 21 bases in the middle. This CDR3 is 14 amino acids long. Germline V gives CDR1 LNHDA, CDR2 SQIVND (reference sequence). The CDR3 protein is CASRQSGVHSGYTF. As DNA, the CDR3 is TGTGCCAGTCGCCAGTCAGGGGTACACTCGGGCTACACCTTC.

This clone was detected only once. The rearrangement uses TRBV7-8 and TRBJ1-5; D remains ambiguous. There are 13 residues in the CDR3. Looked up from germline, CDR1 is SGHVS and CDR2 is FQNEAQ. V was pared by 4 bases and J by 6 bases, with 10 bases between. The chain's CDR3 is CASSYGPTQPQHF. CDR3 nucleotides: TGTGCCAGCAGCTACGGGCCCACTCAGCCCCAGCATTTT.

This clone showed up just a few times. J is TRBJ1-1 and V is TRBV7-9; a weak D match, TRBD1 (5 bases). Germline V gives CDR1 SEHNR, CDR2 FQNEAQ (reference sequence). V gave up 3 bases and J gave up 5 bases, with 10 bases separating them. The CDR3 consists of 13 residues. CDR3 sequence reads: CASSFPTGTEAFF. The CDR3, as DNA: TGTGCCAGCAGCTTTCCCACAGGAACTGAAGCTTTCTTT.

This clone was recorded once. This chain links TRBV7-8 with TRBJ2-7, with D possibly being TRBD2 (5 bases). Trimming took off 5 bases at V and 0 bases at J, with 14 bases between the two ends. CDR3 length equals 15 residues. The germline gives CDR1 SGHVS, CDR2 FQNEAQ. This CDR3 reads CASSPPVRGSYEQYF. In nucleotides, the CDR3 is TGTGCCAGCAGCCCGCCCGTACGGGGCTCCTACGAGCAGTACTTC. Based on the CDR3 plus reference TRBV7-8 and TRBJ2-7, the full variable domain is GAGVSQSPRYKVAKRGQDVALRCDPISGHVSLFWYQQALGQGPEFLTYFQNEAQLDKSGLPSDRFFAERPEGSVSTLKIQRTQQEDSAVYLCASSPPVRGSYEQYFGPGTRLTVT.

The rearrangement links TRBV28 to TRBJ1-2, with D possibly TRBD1 on 5 matching bases. Germline V lookup: CDR1 MDHEN, CDR2 SYDVKM. V gave up 2 bases and J gave up 4 bases, with 14 bases separating them. The CDR3 totals 15 residues. CDR3: CASSLGQGLSYGYTF. As DNA, the CDR3 is TGTGCCAGCAGTTTAGGGCAGGGTCTGAGCTATGGCTACACCTTC.

The chain carries TRBV14 and TRBJ1-4; the D gene is possibly TRBD1 (5 bases). The V end lost 4 bases, the J end lost 7 bases, and 25 bases lay between the germline ends. The CDR3 runs to 18 residues. The V gene's germline CDR1 is SGHDN and CDR2 FVKESK. CDR3 nucleotides: TGTGCCAGCAGCCCCGGATGGTCGACAGTCCCACCGGGTGAAAAACTGTTTTTT. It yields the protein CASSPGWSTVPPGEKLFF.

Concerning this clone itself: In the same sample, other DNA sequences code for this CDR3. This sequence joins TRBV7-9 and TRBJ2-1, with 7 bases lining up with TRBD2. Trimming cost V 3 bases and J 0 bases; bases outside gene matches: 2. The CDR3 covers 15 residues. CDR1 and CDR2 (germline): SEHNR, FQNEAQ (reference sequence). The DNA for the CDR3 is TGTGCCAGCAGCTTGACGGGAGGCTCCTACAATGAGCAGTTCTTC. Translated, it gives CASSLTGGSYNEQFF.

The DNA for the CDR3 is TGTGCCAGCAGCCAAGATAGGGCAGGGGGCGGCTACGAGCAGTACTTC. Translated, it gives CASSQDRAGGGYEQYF. The genes are TRBV14 and TRBJ2-7; 8 bases are a match to TRBD1. V shed 0 bases and J 3 bases; nucleotides not matched to a gene: 7. CDR1 and CDR2 from the germline V gene are SGHDN and FVKESK. The CDR3 covers 16 residues.

The chain couples TRBV27 to TRBJ1-5; 7 bases are a match to TRBD1. Germline CDR1 MNHEY, CDR2 SMNVEV (reference sequence). This CDR3 is 16 amino acids long. V dropped 5 bases and J dropped 5; count of bases not matched to a gene: 12. CDR3 coding DNA: TGTGCCAGCAGTCCTTTGACAGGGCGAGGTGATCAGCCCCAGCATTTT. Translation: CASSPLTGRGDQPQHF.

CDR3 coding DNA: TGTGCCAGCAGCAACCGGGACCGAGAACTTAACTATGGCTACACCTTC. Its protein product is CASSNRDRELNYGYTF. The chain carries TRBV9 and TRBJ1-2; D perhaps matches TRBD1 (5 bases). The CDR3 length is 16 residues. V gave up 4 bases and J gave up 1 base, with 17 bases separating them. The germline gives CDR1 SGDLS, CDR2 YYNGEE.

This sequence joins TRBV11-2 and TRBJ2-7; no clear D. With 7 bases removed from V and 5 bases from J, the gap between germline ends came to 18 bases. CDR1 SGHAT and CDR2 FQNNGV come from the germline V gene. CDR3 length: 14 amino acids. DNA for the CDR3: TGTGCCAGCAAAACCGCTTTTATCAGTCACGAGCAGTACTTC. Residues: CASKTAFISHEQYF. Supplemented by reference TRBV11-2 and TRBJ2-7, the full variable domain reads EAGVAQSPRYKIIEKRQSVAFWCNPISGHATLYWYQQILGQGPKLLIQFQNNGVVDDSQLPKDRFSAERLKGVDSTLKIQPAKLEDSAVYLCASKTAFISHEQYFGPGTRLTVT.

This clone has just one count. The chain employs TRBV15 and TRBJ2-1; 9 bases fit TRBD2. The germline V gene has CDR1 LNHNV and CDR2 YYDKDF (reference sequence). V dropped 0 bases and J dropped 4; count of bases not matched to a gene: 7. The CDR3 has 17 amino acids. The CDR3 nucleotides are TGTGCCACCAGCAGAGATAGGCGGGAGGGCATATACAATGAGCAGTTCTTC. It specifies CATSRDRREGIYNEQFF.

The genes are TRBV4-1 and TRBJ2-7; D not resolved. The V gene's germline CDR1 is MGHRA and CDR2 YSYEKL. V was cut by 0 bases and J by 0 bases, with 9 bases left in between. The CDR3 consists of 15 residues. CDR3 coding DNA: TGCGCCAGCAGCCAAGATACCCCGAGCTCCTACGAGCAGTACTTC. Translating gives CASSQDTPSSYEQYF.

The chain joins TRBV27 to TRBJ1-5; 9 bases are a match to TRBD1. V was clipped by 5 bases and J by 6 bases; unmatched bases: 8. Germline V CDR1 and CDR2: MNHEY, SMNVEV (reference sequence). The CDR3 extends over 15 amino acids. CDR3 loop: CASSPRTGVTQPQHF. Here the CDR3 DNA reads TGTGCCAGCAGTCCGCGGACAGGGGTTACTCAGCCCCAGCATTTT.

About this clone itself: One base away lies a much larger clone, so this may be a sequencing read error. This rearrangement joins TRBV27 to TRBJ1-5; D gene unclear. The V end was cut by 1 base, the J end by 3 bases, with 4 bases between. Per germline, CDR1 MNHEY and CDR2 SMNVEV (reference sequence). This CDR3 spans 13 amino acids. Here the CDR3 reads CASSLFINQPQHF. CDR3 in DNA: TGTGCCAGCAGTTTATTTATCAATCAGCCCCAGCATTTT.

V usage is TRBV7-2 and J usage is TRBJ2-1; D is undetermined. The V gene's germline CDR1 is SGHTA and CDR2 FQGNSA. The CDR3 extends over 14 amino acids. Trimming cost V 5 bases and J 8 bases, with 16 bases left between them. The CDR3 sequence: CASSPSPRNDEQFF. Written as DNA, the CDR3 is TGTGCCAGCAGCCCAAGCCCCCGCAATGATGAGCAGTTCTTC.

The chain joins TRBV5-1 to TRBJ2-7; D not certain. Germline V gives CDR1 SGHRS, CDR2 YFSETQ. The CDR3 has 14 residues. Trimming took 5 bases from V and 0 from J, leaving 12 bases between them. The CDR3 is CASSSWPGSYEQYF. For the CDR3, the DNA is TGCGCCAGCAGTTCGTGGCCGGGCTCCTACGAGCAGTACTTC.

The rearrangement uses TRBV14 and TRBJ2-7; D gene unclear. This CDR3 has 15 amino acids. From germline, CDR1 is SGHDN and CDR2 FVKESK. V was cut by 0 bases and J by 3 bases, with 12 bases left in between. CDR3 in DNA: TGTGCCAGCAGCCAAGAACGCCAGCAGTTCTACGAGCAGTACTTC. Residues: CASSQERQQFYEQYF.

J is TRBJ2-1 and V is TRBV6-5, with no clear D. Per germline, CDR1 MNHEY and CDR2 SVGAGI. The CDR3 covers 11 residues. Trimming removed 7 bases from V and 2 bases from J, with 3 bases in between. The CDR3 nucleotides read TGTGCCAGCACAGCCTACAATGAGCAGTTCTTC. Amino acids: CASTAYNEQFF.